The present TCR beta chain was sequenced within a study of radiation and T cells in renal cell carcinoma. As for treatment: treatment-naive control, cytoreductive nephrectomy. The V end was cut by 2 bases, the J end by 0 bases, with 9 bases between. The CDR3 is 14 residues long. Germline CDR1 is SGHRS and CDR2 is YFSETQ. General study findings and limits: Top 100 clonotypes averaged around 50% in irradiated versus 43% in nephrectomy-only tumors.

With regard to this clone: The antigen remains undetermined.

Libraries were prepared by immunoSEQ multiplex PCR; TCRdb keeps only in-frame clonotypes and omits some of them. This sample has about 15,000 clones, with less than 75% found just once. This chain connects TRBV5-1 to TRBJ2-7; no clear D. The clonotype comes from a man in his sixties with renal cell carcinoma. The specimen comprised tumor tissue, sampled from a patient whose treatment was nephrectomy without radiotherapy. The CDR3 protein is CASSLTPSSYEQYF. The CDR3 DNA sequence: TGCGCCAGCAGCTTAACTCCGAGCTCCTACGAGCAGTACTTC. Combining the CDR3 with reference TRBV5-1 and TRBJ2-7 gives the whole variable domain KAGVTQTPRYLIKTRGQQVTLSCSPISGHRSVSWYQQTPGQGLQFLFEYFSETQRNKGNFPGRFSGRQFSNSRSEMNVSTLELGDSALYLCASSLTPSSYEQYFGPGTRLTVT.